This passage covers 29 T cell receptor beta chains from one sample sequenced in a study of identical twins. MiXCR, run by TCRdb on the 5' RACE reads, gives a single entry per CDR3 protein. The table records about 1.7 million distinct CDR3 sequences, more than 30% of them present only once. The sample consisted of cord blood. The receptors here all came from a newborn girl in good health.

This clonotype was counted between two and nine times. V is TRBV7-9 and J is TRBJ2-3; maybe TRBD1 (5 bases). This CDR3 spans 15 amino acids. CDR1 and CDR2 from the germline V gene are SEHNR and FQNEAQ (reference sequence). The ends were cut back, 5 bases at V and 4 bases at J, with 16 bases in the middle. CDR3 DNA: TGTGCCAGCAGCCCTGATCTGGGGCAGCCAGATACGCAGTATTTT. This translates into CASSPDLGQPDTQYF.

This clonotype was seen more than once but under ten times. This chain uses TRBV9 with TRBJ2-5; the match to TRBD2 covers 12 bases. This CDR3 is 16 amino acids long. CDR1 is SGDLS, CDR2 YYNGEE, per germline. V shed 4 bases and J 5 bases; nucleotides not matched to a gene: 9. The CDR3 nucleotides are TGTGCCAGCAGCCACCGGACTAGCGGGGTCGGCGAGACCCAGTACTTC. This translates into CASSHRTSGVGETQYF.

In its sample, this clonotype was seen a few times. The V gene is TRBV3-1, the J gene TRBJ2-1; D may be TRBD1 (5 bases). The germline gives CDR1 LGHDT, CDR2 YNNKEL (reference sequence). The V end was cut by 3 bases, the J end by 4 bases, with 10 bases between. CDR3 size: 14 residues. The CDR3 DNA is TGTGCCAGCAGCCAGCGACAGCCTTACAATGAGCAGTTCTTC. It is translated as CASSQRQPYNEQFF.

The DNA for the CDR3 is TGCGCCAGCAGCTTGTACCCCCGGGACGGCCCCTACGAGCAGTACTTC. This codes for CASSLYPRDGPYEQYF. The chain is built from TRBV5-1 and TRBJ2-7; D tentatively fits TRBD1 or TRBD2 (5 bases each). Deletions cut 1 base from V and 2 bases from J, with 16 bases between. Germline-derived CDR1 and CDR2 are SGHRS and YFSETQ. This CDR3 spans 16 amino acids.

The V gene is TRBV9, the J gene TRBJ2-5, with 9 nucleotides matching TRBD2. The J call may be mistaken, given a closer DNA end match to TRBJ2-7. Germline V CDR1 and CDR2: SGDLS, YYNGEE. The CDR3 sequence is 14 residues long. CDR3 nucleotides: TGTGCCAGCAGCGCGCTTAGCGGGAGCTACGAGCAGTACTTC. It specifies CASSALSGSYEQYF.

The CDR3 protein is CAISEEGRWDQPQHF. In DNA form, the CDR3 reads TGTGCCATCAGTGAGGAGGGAAGGTGGGATCAGCCCCAGCATTTT. The chain joins TRBV10-3 to TRBJ1-5; D unresolved. Per the germline V gene, CDR1 is ENHRY and CDR2 is SYGVKD. CDR3 length: 15 amino acids. The V and J ends lost 2 bases and 5 bases respectively, with 13 bases between them.

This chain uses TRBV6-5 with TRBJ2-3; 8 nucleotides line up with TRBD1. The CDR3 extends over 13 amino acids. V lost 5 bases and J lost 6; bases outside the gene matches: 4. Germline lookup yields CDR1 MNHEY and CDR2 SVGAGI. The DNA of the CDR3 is TGTGCCAGCAGTAGTCGGACAGGGGATACGCAGTATTTT. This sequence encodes CASSSRTGDTQYF.

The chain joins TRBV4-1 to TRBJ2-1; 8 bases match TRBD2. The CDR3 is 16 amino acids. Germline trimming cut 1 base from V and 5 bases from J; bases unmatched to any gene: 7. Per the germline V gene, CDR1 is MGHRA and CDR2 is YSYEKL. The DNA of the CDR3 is TGCGCCAGCAGCCAAGTGGGCGGGAGGCAGAACAATGAGCAGTTCTTC. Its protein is CASSQVGGRQNNEQFF.

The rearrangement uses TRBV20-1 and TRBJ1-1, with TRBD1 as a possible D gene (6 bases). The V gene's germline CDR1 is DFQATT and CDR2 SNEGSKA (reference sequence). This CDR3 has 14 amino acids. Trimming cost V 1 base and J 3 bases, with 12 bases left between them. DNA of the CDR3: TGCAGTGCTAGAGGGGGGGCGGAATACACTGAAGCTTTCTTT. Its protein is CSARGGAEYTEAFF.

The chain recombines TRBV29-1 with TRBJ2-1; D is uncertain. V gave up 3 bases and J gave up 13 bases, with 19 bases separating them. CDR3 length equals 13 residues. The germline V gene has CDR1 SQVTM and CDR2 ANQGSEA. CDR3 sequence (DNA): TGCAGCGTTGACAGGCCCCCGCAAGAGACCCAGTTCTTC. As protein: CSVDRPPQETQFF.

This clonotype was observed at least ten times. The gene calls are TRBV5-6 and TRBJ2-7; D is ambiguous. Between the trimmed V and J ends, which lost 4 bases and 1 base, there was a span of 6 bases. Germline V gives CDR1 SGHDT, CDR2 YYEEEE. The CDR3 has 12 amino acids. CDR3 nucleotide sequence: TGTGCCAGCAGCATTCTTTCCTACGAGCAGTACTTC. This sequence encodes CASSILSYEQYF.

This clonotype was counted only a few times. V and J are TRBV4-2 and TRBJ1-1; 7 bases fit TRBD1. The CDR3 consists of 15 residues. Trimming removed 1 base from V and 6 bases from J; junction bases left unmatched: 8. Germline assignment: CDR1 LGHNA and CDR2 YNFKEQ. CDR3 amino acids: CASSQGGGASPEAFF. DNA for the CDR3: TGTGCCAGCAGCCAAGGAGGGGGCGCATCCCCTGAAGCTTTCTTT.

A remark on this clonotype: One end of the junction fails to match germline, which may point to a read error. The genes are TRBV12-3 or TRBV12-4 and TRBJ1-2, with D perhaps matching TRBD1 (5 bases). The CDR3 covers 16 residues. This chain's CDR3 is CVSSFLAGRSNYGYTF. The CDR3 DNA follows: TGTGTCAGCAGTTTTCTTGCAGGGCGGAGTAACTATGGCTACACCTTC.

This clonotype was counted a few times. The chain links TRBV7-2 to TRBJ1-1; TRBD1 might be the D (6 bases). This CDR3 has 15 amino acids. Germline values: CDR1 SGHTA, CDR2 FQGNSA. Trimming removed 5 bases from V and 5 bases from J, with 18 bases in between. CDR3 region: CASSKNRVADTEAFF. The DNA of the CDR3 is TGTGCCAGCAGCAAAAACAGGGTAGCGGATACTGAAGCTTTCTTT.

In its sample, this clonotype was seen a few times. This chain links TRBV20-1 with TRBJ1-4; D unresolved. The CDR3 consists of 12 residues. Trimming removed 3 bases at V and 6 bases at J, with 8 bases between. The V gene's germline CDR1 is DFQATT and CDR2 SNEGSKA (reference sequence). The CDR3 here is CSASGPYEKLFF. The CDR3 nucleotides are TGCAGTGCTAGTGGGCCGTATGAAAAACTGTTTTTT.

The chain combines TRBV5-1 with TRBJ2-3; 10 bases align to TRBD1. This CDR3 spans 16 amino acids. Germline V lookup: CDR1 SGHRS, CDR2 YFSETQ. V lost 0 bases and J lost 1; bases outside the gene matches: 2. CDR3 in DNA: TGCGCCAGCAGCTTGGGGGACAGGGGAGGCACAGATACGCAGTATTTT. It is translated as CASSLGDRGGTDTQYF.

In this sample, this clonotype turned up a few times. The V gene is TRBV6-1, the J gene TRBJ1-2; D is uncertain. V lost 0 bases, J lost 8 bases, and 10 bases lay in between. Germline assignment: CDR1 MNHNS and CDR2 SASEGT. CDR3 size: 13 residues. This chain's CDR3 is CASSEAFVGGYTF. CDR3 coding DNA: TGTGCCAGCAGTGAAGCGTTCGTTGGGGGCTACACCTTC.

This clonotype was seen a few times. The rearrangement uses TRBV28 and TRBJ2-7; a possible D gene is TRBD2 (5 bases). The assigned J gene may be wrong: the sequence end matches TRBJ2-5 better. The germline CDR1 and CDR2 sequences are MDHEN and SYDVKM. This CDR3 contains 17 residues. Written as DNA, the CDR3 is TGTGCCAGCAGCCCTCAAGAGTCGGGGATTGAGGTGGAGACCCAGTACTTC. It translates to CASSPQESGIEVETQYF.

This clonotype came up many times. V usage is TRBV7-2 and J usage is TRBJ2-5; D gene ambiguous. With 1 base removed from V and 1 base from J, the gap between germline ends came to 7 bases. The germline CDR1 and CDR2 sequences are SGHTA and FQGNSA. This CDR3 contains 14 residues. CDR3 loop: CASSLVVGQETQYF. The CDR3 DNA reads TGTGCCAGCAGCTTAGTTGTTGGCCAAGAGACCCAGTACTTC. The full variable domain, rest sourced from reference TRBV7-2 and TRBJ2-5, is GAGVSQSPSNKVTEKGKDVELRCDPISGHTALYWYRQSLGQGLEFLIYFQGNSAPDKSGLPSDRFSAERTGGSVSTLTIQRTQQEDSAVYLCASSLVVGQETQYFGPGTRLLVL.

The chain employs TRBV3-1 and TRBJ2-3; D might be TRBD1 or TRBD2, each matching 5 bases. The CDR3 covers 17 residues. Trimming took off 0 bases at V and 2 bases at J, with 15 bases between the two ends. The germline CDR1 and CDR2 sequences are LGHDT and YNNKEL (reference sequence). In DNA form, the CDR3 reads TGTGCCAGCAGCCAAGATCGTTGGGGACGTTACACAGATACGCAGTATTTT. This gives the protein CASSQDRWGRYTDTQYF.

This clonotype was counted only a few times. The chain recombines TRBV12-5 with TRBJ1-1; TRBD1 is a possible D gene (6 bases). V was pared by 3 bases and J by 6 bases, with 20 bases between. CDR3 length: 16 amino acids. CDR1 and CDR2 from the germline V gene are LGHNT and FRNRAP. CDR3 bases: TGTGCTAGTGGTTTTGACAGGACCCATGGGAAGGCTGAAGCTTTCTTT. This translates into CASGFDRTHGKAEAFF.

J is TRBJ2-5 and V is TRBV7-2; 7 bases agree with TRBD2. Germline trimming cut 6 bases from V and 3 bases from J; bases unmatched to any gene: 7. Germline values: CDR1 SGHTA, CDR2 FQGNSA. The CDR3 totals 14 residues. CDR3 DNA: TGTGCCAGCAGGACAGCGGGAACTAAAGAGACCCAGTACTTC. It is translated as CASRTAGTKETQYF.

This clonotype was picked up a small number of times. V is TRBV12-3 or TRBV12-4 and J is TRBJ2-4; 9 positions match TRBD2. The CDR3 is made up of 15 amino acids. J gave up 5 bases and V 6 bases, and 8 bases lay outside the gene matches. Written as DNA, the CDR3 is TGTGCCAGCAGCCCTGGACTAGCGTCGGAAAACATTCAGTACTTC. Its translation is CASSPGLASENIQYF.

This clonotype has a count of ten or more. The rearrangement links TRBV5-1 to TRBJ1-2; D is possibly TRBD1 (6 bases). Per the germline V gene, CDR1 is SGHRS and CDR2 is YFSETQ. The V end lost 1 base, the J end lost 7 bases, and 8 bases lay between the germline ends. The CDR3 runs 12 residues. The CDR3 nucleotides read TGCGCCAGCAGCTTGAGCAGGGGTGGCTACACCTTC. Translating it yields CASSLSRGGYTF.

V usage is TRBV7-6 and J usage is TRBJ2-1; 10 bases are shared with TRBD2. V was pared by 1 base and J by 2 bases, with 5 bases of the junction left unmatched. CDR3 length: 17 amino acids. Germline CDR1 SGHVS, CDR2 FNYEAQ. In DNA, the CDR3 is TGTGCCAGCAGCTTAGTTGGGACTAGCGACACCTACAATGAGCAGTTCTTC. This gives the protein CASSLVGTSDTYNEQFF. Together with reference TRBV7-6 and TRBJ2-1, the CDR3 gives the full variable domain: GAGVSQSPRYKVTKRGQDVALRCDPISGHVSLYWYRQALGQGPEFLTYFNYEAQQDKSGLPNDRFSAERPEGSISTLTIQRTEQRDSAMYRCASSLVGTSDTYNEQFFGPGTRLTVL.

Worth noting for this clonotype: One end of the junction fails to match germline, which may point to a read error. CDR3 bases: TGTGCCAGCACCTTTTCTGGGAGGGGCTCCTACGATGAGCAGTTCTTC. Translated, it gives CASTFSGRGSYDEQFF. The chain links TRBV28 to TRBJ2-1; 7 bases are a match to TRBD2. Germline CDR1 reads MDHEN; CDR2 reads SYDVKM. The length of the CDR3 is 16 residues.

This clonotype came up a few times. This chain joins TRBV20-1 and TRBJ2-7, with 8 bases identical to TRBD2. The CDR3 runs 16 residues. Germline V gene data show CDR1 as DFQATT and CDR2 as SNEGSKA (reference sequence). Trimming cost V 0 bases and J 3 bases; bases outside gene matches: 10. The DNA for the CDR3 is TGCAGTGCTAGAGATGCGAAGCGGGGGACTAACTACGAGCAGTACTTC. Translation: CSARDAKRGTNYEQYF.

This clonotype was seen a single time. The CDR3 region is CASRPGINQPQHF. Here the CDR3 DNA reads TGTGCCAGCAGACCAGGGATAAATCAGCCCCAGCATTTT. V usage is TRBV27 and J usage is TRBJ1-5; D may be TRBD1 (5 bases). The V gene's germline CDR1 is MNHEY and CDR2 SMNVEV (reference sequence). The V and J ends lost 6 bases and 4 bases respectively, with 10 bases between them. The CDR3 is made up of 13 amino acids.

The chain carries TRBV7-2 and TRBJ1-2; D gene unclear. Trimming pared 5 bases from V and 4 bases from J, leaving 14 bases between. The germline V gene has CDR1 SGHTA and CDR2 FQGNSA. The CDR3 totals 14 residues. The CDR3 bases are TGTGCCAGCAGCGTCTCGGGCAGCTTCTATGGCTACACCTTC. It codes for CASSVSGSFYGYTF.